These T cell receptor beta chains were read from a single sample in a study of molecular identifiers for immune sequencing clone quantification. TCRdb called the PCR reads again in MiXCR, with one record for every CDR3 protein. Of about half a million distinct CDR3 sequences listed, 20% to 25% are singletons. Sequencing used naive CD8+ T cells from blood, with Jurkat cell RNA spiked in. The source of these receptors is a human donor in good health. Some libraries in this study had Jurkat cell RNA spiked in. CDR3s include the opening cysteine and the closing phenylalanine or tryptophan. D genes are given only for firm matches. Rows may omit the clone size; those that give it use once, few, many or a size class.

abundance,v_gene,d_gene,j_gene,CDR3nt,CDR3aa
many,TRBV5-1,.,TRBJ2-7,TGCGCCAGCAGGCGGATCGGGCAAGCCTACGAGCAGTACTTC,CASRRIGQAYEQYF
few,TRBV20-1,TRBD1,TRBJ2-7,TGCAGTGCTAAAACAGGGGGCTCCTACGAGCAGTACTTC,CSAKTGGSYEQYF
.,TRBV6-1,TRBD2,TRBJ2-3,TGTGCCAGCAGTGGGATTAAGGCTAGCGGGGGTCCAGACGCGCAGTATTTT,CASSGIKASGGPDAQYF
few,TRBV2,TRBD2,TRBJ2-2,TGTGCCAGCAGGATTAGAACGGGAGGCCCGAACACCGGGGAGCTGTTTTTT,CASRIRTGGPNTGELFF
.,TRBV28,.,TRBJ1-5,TGTGCCAGCAGTTTTGGCGGGGTAATGGACAATCAGCCCCAGCATTTT,CASSFGGVMDNQPQHF
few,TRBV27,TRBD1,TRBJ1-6,TGTGCCAGCAGTTTAATTGGGACAGCACATAATTCACCCCTCCACTTT,CASSLIGTAHNSPLHF
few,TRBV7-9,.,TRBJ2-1,TGTGCCAGCAGCCCCGTATGGTCCGCAGAATCCTACAATGAGCAGTTCTTC,CASSPVWSAESYNEQFF
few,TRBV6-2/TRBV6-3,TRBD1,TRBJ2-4,TGTGCCAGCAGCACGTTTTGGCAGGGGGCCTCGCAGTTATCCAAAAACATTCAGTACTTC,CASSTFWQGASQLSKNIQYF
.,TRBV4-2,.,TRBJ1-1,TGTGCCAGCAGCCAAGTCGATGAAGCTTTCTTC,CASSQVDEAFF
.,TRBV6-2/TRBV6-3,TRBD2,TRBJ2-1,TGTGCCAGCAGTTACTCGGCTAGCGGGAGCCTCTACAATGAGCAGTTCTTC,CASSYSASGSLYNEQFF
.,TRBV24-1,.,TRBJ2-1,TGTGCCACCAGCCCTTGGAGGGAGTGGAGCAATGAGCAGTTCTTC,CATSPWREWSNEQFF